This T cell receptor beta chain was retrieved from a study of blood T cell repertoires in COVID-19. Overall study context: Acute-phase and convalescent COVID-19 samples originated in the United States, Italy and Spain. T cells, B-cell-depleted T cells, or PBMCs supplied cDNA or gDNA.

In the original workflow: Estimation of nucleated cell counts was performed using reference gene primer amplification. Libraries were prepared by immunoSEQ multiplex PCR; TCRdb keeps only in-frame clonotypes and omits some of them. The V and J calls and clone size come from that table; D and trimming were worked out from the DNA. This table holds a few hundred thousand clones, roughly nine tenths found once. The CDR3 length is 13 residues. Germline V gives CDR1 MNHEY, CDR2 SMNVEV (reference sequence). V lost 3 bases, J lost 5 bases, and 10 bases lay in between. This chain uses TRBV27 with TRBJ1-1; D may be TRBD1 (5 bases). The clonotype comes from a man aged 55 to 69 with acute or convalescent COVID-19. Source material: peripheral blood. DNA for the CDR3: TGTGCCAGCAGTTTGTTCAGGGTGACTGAAGCTTTCTTT. It specifies CASSLFRVTEAFF.